The 17 T cell receptor beta chains below all came from one sample that was sequenced in a study of cytotoxic CD8 clonotypes in ibrutinib-treated CLL (dated by TCRdb to the early 2020s). Interpreted using the paper, the time point label stands for: approximately 11 months on ibrutinib. Receptors were amplified or captured by the immunoSEQ multiplex PCR assay. Sourced from immuneACCESS, this table was stored by TCRdb with only in-frame sequences that have V and J called. A share of the clones is absent; for the studies checked, an unresolved V gene accounts for under half, and the remainder has no known explanation. This sample gives 35,000 to 55,000 clones in total; 69% of them show up just once. The ten most abundant clones make up around 13% of the sample. The sequencing used PBMCs, collected after 12 months of ibrutinib treatment. These receptors originate from a human donor with chronic lymphocytic leukemia.

J is TRBJ1-1 and V is TRBV6-6, with D perhaps TRBD1 (5 bases). Germline CDR1 MNHNY, CDR2 SVGAGI (reference sequence). The CDR3 loop spans 14 amino acids. Deletions cut 4 bases from V and 5 bases from J, with 14 bases between. The CDR3 is CASSSGGWGTEAFF. In nucleotides, the CDR3 is TGTGCCAGCAGTTCCGGGGGTTGGGGGACTGAAGCTTTCTTT.

This clone occurred a few times. The V call is TRBV9, the J call TRBJ1-1; 8 nucleotides agree with TRBD1. The CDR3 length is 17 residues. Trimming at V came to 3 bases and at J to 0 bases, leaving 10 bases not matched to a gene. Germline V lookup: CDR1 SGDLS, CDR2 YYNGEE. DNA of the CDR3: TGTGCCAGCAGCGACAACCGACAGGGGCATATGAACACTGAAGCTTTCTTT. Encoded protein: CASSDNRQGHMNTEAFF.

This clone was recorded once. The chain carries TRBV5-5 and TRBJ1-5; D not certain. Germline V gene lookup returns CDR1 SGHKS and CDR2 YYEKEE (reference sequence). Between the trimmed V and J ends, which lost 2 bases and 5 bases, there was a span of 8 bases. The CDR3 covers 13 residues. CDR3 sequence reads: CASSFTEDQPQHF. CDR3 nucleotides: TGTGCCAGCAGCTTTACTGAAGATCAGCCCCAGCATTTT.

V gene TRBV30 combines with J gene TRBJ1-1; D gene unclear. V shed 4 bases and J shed 2 bases, with 11 bases lying between them. Germline lookup yields CDR1 GTSNPN and CDR2 SVGIG (reference sequence). The CDR3 has 13 residues. The CDR3 bases are TGTGCCTGGACAGGTGGGAAAAACACTGAAGCTTTCTTT. This encodes CAWTGGKNTEAFF.

This rearrangement joins TRBV5-1 to TRBJ1-3; no definite D call. The CDR3 length is 14 residues. The V and J ends lost 1 base and 2 bases respectively, with 7 bases between them. CDR1 SGHRS and CDR2 YFSETQ come from the germline V gene. As DNA, the CDR3 is TGCGCCAGCAGCTTGAGATCACCTGGAAACACCATATATTTT. Protein sequence: CASSLRSPGNTIYF.

This clone was observed a few times. This chain connects TRBV5-6 to TRBJ1-1, with TRBD1 matching 8 bases. Germline V lookup: CDR1 SGHDT, CDR2 YYEEEE. V shed 0 bases, J shed 5 bases, and the junction held 3 bases outside the gene matches. This CDR3 comprises 14 residues. CDR3 sequence reads: CASSLGQGRTEAFF. CDR3 in DNA: TGTGCCAGCAGCTTGGGACAGGGGAGGACTGAAGCTTTCTTT.

The V gene is TRBV5-1, the J gene TRBJ2-1; the match to TRBD2 covers 9 bases. The length of the CDR3 is 15 residues. Germline V lookup: CDR1 SGHRS, CDR2 YFSETQ. Trimming cost V 0 bases and J 5 bases; bases outside gene matches: 3. DNA for the CDR3: TGCGCCAGCAGCTTGGCCCAGCGGGGGGACAATGAGCAGTTCTTC. It is translated as CASSLAQRGDNEQFF.

This clone was counted a few times. The V gene is TRBV4-1, the J gene TRBJ2-1, with unresolved D. V lost 4 bases and J 0 bases, leaving 10 bases between the germline ends. The CDR3 runs 15 residues. Germline V gene data show CDR1 as MGHRA and CDR2 as YSYEKL. CDR3 nucleotide sequence: TGCGCCAGCAGCCTTGGCCTGAGCTCCTACAATGAGCAGTTCTTC. It codes for CASSLGLSSYNEQFF.

The gene calls are TRBV6-5 and TRBJ2-1, with 8 bases that match TRBD2. This CDR3 comprises 16 residues. V gave up 0 bases and J gave up 7 bases; unmatched junction bases: 8. The V gene's germline CDR1 is MNHEY and CDR2 SVGAGI. DNA of the CDR3: TGTGCCAGCAGTTACTCGATCTCTAGCGGGCATAATGAGCAGTTCTTC. Its translation is CASSYSISSGHNEQFF.

The chain has TRBV15 and TRBJ2-7; D remains unclear. The CDR3 spans 14 residues. V shed 0 bases and J shed 2 bases, with 8 bases lying between them. Looked up from germline, CDR1 is LNHNV and CDR2 is YYDKDF (reference sequence). CDR3 amino acids: CATSRDLGPYEQYF. DNA for the CDR3: TGTGCCACCAGCAGAGATCTAGGGCCCTACGAGCAGTACTTC.

This clone was seen once. The chain joins TRBV9 to TRBJ2-7; 7 positions match TRBD1. The CDR3 contains 14 residues. Unmatched junction bases numbered 6, after V lost 3 bases and J lost 3 bases. CDR1 is SGDLS, CDR2 YYNGEE, per germline. DNA of the CDR3: TGTGCCAGCAGCGCCTCGGGACAGTTCTACGAGCAGTACTTC. Translation gives CASSASGQFYEQYF.

The V call is TRBV7-9, the J call TRBJ2-7; TRBD1 matches 10 bases. With V trimmed by 4 bases and J by 3 bases, 3 bases remained unmatched. Germline V gene lookup returns CDR1 SEHNR and CDR2 FQNEAQ (reference sequence). The CDR3 extends over 14 amino acids. The chain's CDR3 is CASSSRDRGYEQYF. CDR3 bases: TGTGCCAGCAGCTCCCGGGACAGGGGCTACGAGCAGTACTTC.

V is TRBV28 and J is TRBJ1-4; TRBD1 is a possible D gene (5 bases). Per the germline V gene, CDR1 is MDHEN and CDR2 is SYDVKM. The CDR3 sequence is 13 residues long. Deletions cut 6 bases from V and 3 bases from J, with 8 bases between. CDR3 protein: CASSRDANEKLFF. The CDR3 DNA reads as TGTGCCAGCAGCAGGGATGCTAATGAAAAACTGTTTTTT.

The chain combines TRBV5-4 with TRBJ2-3; no clear D gene. Germline CDR1 reads SGHNT; CDR2 reads YYREEE (reference sequence). The CDR3 sequence is 14 residues long. Trimming removed 1 base at V and 6 bases at J, with 12 bases between. The CDR3 here is CASSLWVGVDTQYF. Here the CDR3 DNA reads TGTGCCAGCAGCTTGTGGGTCGGAGTGGATACGCAGTATTTT. Full variable domain (remainder filled in from reference TRBV5-4 and TRBJ2-3): ETGVTQSPTHLIKTRGQQVTLRCSSQSGHNTVSWYQQALGQGPQFIFQYYREEENGRGNFPPRFSGLQFPNYSSELNVNALELDDSALYLCASSLWVGVDTQYFGPGTRLTVL.

In its sample, this clone was seen once. The chain combines TRBV11-2 with TRBJ2-7, with D possibly TRBD2 on 5 matching bases. This CDR3 has 13 residues. Trimming cost V 1 base and J 3 bases, with 7 bases left between them. From germline, CDR1 is SGHAT and CDR2 FQNNGV. CDR3 loop: CASSLVAGYEQYF. The DNA for the CDR3 is TGTGCCAGCAGCTTAGTCGCGGGCTACGAGCAGTACTTC. Supplemented by reference TRBV11-2 and TRBJ2-7, the full variable domain reads EAGVAQSPRYKIIEKRQSVAFWCNPISGHATLYWYQQILGQGPKLLIQFQNNGVVDDSQLPKDRFSAERLKGVDSTLKIQPAKLEDSAVYLCASSLVAGYEQYFGPGTRLTVT.

The chain uses TRBV19 and TRBJ1-1, with D uncertain. Trimming stripped 3 bases from V and 3 bases from J, with 8 bases between. This CDR3 has 13 residues. Germline CDR1 is LNHDA and CDR2 is SQIVND (reference sequence). In DNA form, the CDR3 reads TGTGCCAGTAGTATGGACCGATACACTGAAGCTTTCTTT. This sequence encodes CASSMDRYTEAFF.

The gene calls are TRBV7-2 and TRBJ2-2; 9 positions match TRBD2. The CDR3 runs to 16 residues. V lost 5 bases, J lost 3 bases, and 7 bases stayed unmatched. Germline CDR1 and CDR2: SGHTA and FQGNSA. Here the CDR3 reads CASSARRGGYTGELFF. The DNA of the CDR3 is TGTGCCAGCAGCGCCCGGCGGGGGGGCTACACCGGGGAGCTGTTTTTT.